Below are 22 T cell receptor beta chains sequenced from a single sample in a study of cytomegalovirus exposure and HLA in healthy donors. The PCR ran on 60 Vbeta and 13 Jbeta primers. Clones were sequenced by immunoSEQ multiplex PCR, and TCRdb holds only the in-frame ones, with some missing. The data hold tens of thousands of clones, with more than 75% observed a single time. The sequenced sample consisted of PBMCs. The receptor source for this set is a man in his thirties or forties in good health and CMV-seropositive.

The chain employs TRBV6-1 and TRBJ2-1; TRBD1 matches at 7 bases. The CDR3 is 16 residues long. Germline V gene data show CDR1 as MNHNS and CDR2 as SASEGT. V was pared by 2 bases and J by 2 bases, with 6 bases of the junction left unmatched. The CDR3 loop is CASSEMIQGAYNEQFF. CDR3 in DNA: TGTGCCAGCAGTGAAATGATTCAGGGGGCCTACAATGAGCAGTTCTTC.

The gene calls are TRBV28 and TRBJ1-5, with 8 positions matching TRBD1. The germline V gene has CDR1 MDHEN and CDR2 SYDVKM. The J segment lost 0 bases and the V segment lost 5 bases, leaving 6 bases of the junction unmatched. This CDR3 region has 16 residues. The CDR3 DNA reads as TGTGCCAGCAGTCCGGGGACAGGCCGTAGCAATCAGCCCCAGCATTTT. Residues: CASSPGTGRSNQPQHF.

J is TRBJ2-1 and V is TRBV7-2; 13 bases match TRBD2. Germline loops: CDR1 SGHTA, CDR2 FQGNSA. This CDR3 is 16 amino acids long. Losses at the gene ends were 1 base for V and 6 bases for J; bases not matched to a gene: 3. The DNA of the CDR3 is TGTGCCAGCAGCTTAGTTGGACTAGCGGGAGTCAATGAGCAGTTCTTC. Translated, it gives CASSLVGLAGVNEQFF.

In this sample, this clone turned up once. V and J are TRBV19 and TRBJ2-7; D might be TRBD2 (6 bases). V shed 5 bases and J shed 6 bases, with 14 bases lying between them. In germline, CDR1 is LNHDA, CDR2 SQIVND (reference sequence). The CDR3 contains 13 residues. The CDR3 loop is CASSGSGVSEQYF. Written as DNA, the CDR3 is TGTGCCAGTAGTGGGTCGGGAGTCAGCGAGCAGTACTTC. Together with reference TRBV19 and TRBJ2-7, the CDR3 gives the full variable domain: DGGITQSPKYLFRKEGQNVTLSCEQNLNHDAMYWYRQDPGQGLRLIYYSQIVNDFQKGDIAEGYSVSREKKESFPLTVTSAQKNPTAFYLCASSGSGVSEQYFGPGTRLTVT.

The rearrangement uses TRBV5-8 and TRBJ2-3, with a possible D match to TRBD1 (6 bases). Trimming removed 4 bases at V and 11 bases at J, with 20 bases between. The CDR3 totals 14 residues. Per the germline V gene, CDR1 is SGHTS and CDR2 is YDEGEE. This CDR3 is CASSLFRGSFGQYF. In nucleotides, the CDR3 is TGTGCCAGCAGCCTCTTTAGGGGGTCTTTCGGGCAGTATTTT.

The V call is TRBV10-1, the J call TRBJ1-2; TRBD1 agrees at 8 bases. Germline values: CDR1 WNHNN, CDR2 SYGVQD (reference sequence). Trimming removed 4 bases from V and 5 bases from J; junction bases left unmatched: 3. There are 13 residues in the CDR3. The CDR3 coding sequence is TGCGCCAGCAGTGTGGACAGGGTGTATGGCTACACCTTC. This sequence encodes CASSVDRVYGYTF.

V usage is TRBV2 and J usage is TRBJ2-2, with a possible D match to TRBD2 (7 bases). The germline V gene has CDR1 SNHLY and CDR2 FYNNEI. CDR3 size: 15 residues. V was clipped by 6 bases and J by 2 bases, with 13 bases between them. The CDR3 is CASRGGGGNTGELFF. The CDR3 DNA reads as TGTGCCAGCAGGGGGGGCGGGGGCAACACCGGGGAGCTGTTTTTT. Full variable domain (outside the CDR3, taken from reference TRBV2 and TRBJ2-2): EPEVTQTPSHQVTQMGQEVILRCVPISNHLYFYWYRQILGQKVEFLVSFYNNEISEKSEIFDDQFSVERPDGSNFTLKIRSTKLEDSAMYFCASRGGGGNTGELFFGEGSRLTVL.

The chain carries TRBV18 and TRBJ1-1; 7 bases map to TRBD1. CDR1 is KGHSH and CDR2 is LQKENI in the germline V gene. With V trimmed by 5 bases and J by 7 bases, 13 bases remained unmatched. The CDR3 has 15 amino acids. CDR3 in amino acids: CASSGTTTGAGEAFF. As DNA, the CDR3 is TGTGCCAGCTCAGGGACAACTACAGGGGCCGGTGAAGCTTTCTTT.

The rearrangement joins TRBV7-2 to TRBJ2-5; D gene uncertain. The CDR3 is 13 residues long. Germline V gene data show CDR1 as SGHTA and CDR2 as FQGNSA. V was pared by 0 bases and J by 5 bases, with 7 bases between. The CDR3 bases are TGTGCCAGCAGCTTAGCAAACAGCGAGACCCAGTACTTC. It encodes CASSLANSETQYF.

This chain connects TRBV6-4 to TRBJ1-5, with D possibly being TRBD1 (5 bases). This CDR3 has 13 amino acids. The germline CDR1 and CDR2 sequences are MRHNA and SNTAGT. The V and J ends lost 5 bases and 7 bases respectively, with 12 bases between them. The chain's CDR3 is CASSWTGGQPQHF. CDR3 coding DNA: TGTGCCAGCAGTTGGACGGGGGGGCAGCCCCAGCATTTT.

This clone was recorded a few times. V and J are TRBV7-2 and TRBJ2-6; D possibly corresponds to TRBD1 (5 bases). V shed 10 bases and J shed 2 bases, with 12 bases lying between them. The germline V gene has CDR1 SGHTA and CDR2 FQGNSA. The CDR3 sequence is 14 residues long. DNA of the CDR3: TGTGCCAATTCCAGGGTTGCTGGGGCCAACGTCCTGACTTTC. Translating it yields CANSRVAGANVLTF.

This rearrangement joins TRBV7-2 to TRBJ1-1; D not resolved. This CDR3 contains 15 residues. Trimming cost V 3 bases and J 3 bases, with 14 bases left between them. Germline V gene lookup returns CDR1 SGHTA and CDR2 FQGNSA. The CDR3 reads CASSLLPGVDTEAFF. DNA for the CDR3: TGTGCCAGCAGCTTGTTGCCGGGTGTCGACACTGAAGCTTTCTTT.

The chain couples TRBV6-5 to TRBJ2-7, with TRBD1 matching 10 bases. CDR3 length equals 12 residues. Germline V gene lookup returns CDR1 MNHEY and CDR2 SVGAGI. V was clipped by 6 bases and J by 9 bases; unmatched bases: 5. CDR3 in amino acids: CASRTTGGVQYF. The CDR3 coding sequence is TGTGCCAGCAGGACGACAGGGGGCGTGCAGTACTTC.

In its sample, this clone was seen a few times. The J gene is TRBJ2-5, the V gene TRBV28; D is perhaps TRBD2 (7 bases). V was pared by 3 bases and J by 1 base, with 12 bases between. CDR1 and CDR2 (germline): MDHEN, SYDVKM. The CDR3 spans 15 residues. DNA of the CDR3: TGTGCCAGCAGTTTCCAGGGGAGGGGCCAAGAGACCCAGTACTTC. Encoded protein: CASSFQGRGQETQYF.

CDR3 sequence reads: CAISPGSTEAFF. The CDR3 DNA reads as TGTGCCATCAGTCCAGGATCCACTGAAGCTTTCTTT. This chain joins TRBV10-3 and TRBJ1-1; no firm D call. The CDR3 runs to 12 residues. Germline V CDR1 and CDR2: ENHRY, SYGVKD. V was pared by 5 bases and J by 4 bases, with 8 bases between.

The chain carries TRBV29-1 and TRBJ2-7; 7 nucleotides line up with TRBD2. Germline values: CDR1 SQVTM, CDR2 ANQGSEA. The CDR3 sequence is 17 residues long. With 5 bases clipped from V and 3 bases from J, the junction kept 19 bases outside the gene matches. The chain's CDR3 is CSVSNLGGRDYFYEQYF. The CDR3 nucleotides are TGCAGCGTTTCTAACCTGGGGGGTCGGGACTACTTCTACGAGCAGTACTTC.

The rearrangement joins TRBV5-1 to TRBJ1-4; unclear D gene. CDR3 size: 15 residues. V lost 1 base to trimming and J lost 5 bases, with 12 bases between them. Germline CDR1 reads SGHRS; CDR2 reads YFSETQ. CDR3 DNA: TGCGCCAGCAGCTTGAATCAGGCGACCAATGAAAAACTGTTTTTT. This translates into CASSLNQATNEKLFF.

V usage is TRBV28 and J usage is TRBJ1-2; 8 bases are shared with TRBD1. Per germline, CDR1 MDHEN and CDR2 SYDVKM. Germline trimming cut 8 bases from V and 7 bases from J; bases unmatched to any gene: 6. This CDR3 has 12 amino acids. The CDR3: CASSPGGRGYTF. The CDR3 nucleotides are TGTGCCAGCTCGCCAGGGGGCCGTGGCTACACCTTC.

A note on this clone: Other DNA sequences from this sample encode an identical CDR3 as well. The CDR3 spells CASSPGQGPYEQYF. For the CDR3, the DNA is TGTGCCAGCTCACCGGGACAGGGGCCCTACGAGCAGTACTTC. The chain has TRBV18 and TRBJ2-7, with 10 bases aligning to TRBD1. Germline-derived CDR1 and CDR2 are KGHSH and LQKENI. V gave up 3 bases and J gave up 2 bases; unmatched junction bases: 1. The CDR3 runs to 14 residues. Based on the CDR3 plus reference TRBV18 and TRBJ2-7, the full variable domain is NAGVMQNPRHLVRRRGQEARLRCSPMKGHSHVYWYRQLPEEGLKFMVYLQKENIIDESGMPKERFSAEFPKEGPSILRIQQVVRGDSAAYFCASSPGQGPYEQYFGPGTRLTVT.

The chain recombines TRBV5-1 with TRBJ2-5; maybe TRBD1 (6 bases). The V end lost 5 bases, the J end lost 2 bases, and 13 bases lay between the germline ends. Germline-derived CDR1 and CDR2 are SGHRS and YFSETQ. This CDR3 comprises 14 residues. CDR3 loop: CASRYRDRQETQYF. The DNA of the CDR3 is TGCGCCAGCAGATATCGCGACAGGCAAGAGACCCAGTACTTC.

The V gene is TRBV2, the J gene TRBJ2-2, with TRBD1 as a possible D gene (5 bases). This CDR3 comprises 13 residues. Germline CDR1 SNHLY, CDR2 FYNNEI. V was cut by 3 bases and J by 13 bases, with 15 bases left in between. The CDR3 DNA reads TGTGCCAGCAGTGAGGGGCGGAACCAGGGGCTGTTTTTT. Encoded protein: CASSEGRNQGLFF.

This chain connects TRBV5-4 to TRBJ2-7; 10 bases are shared with TRBD1. Trimming at V came to 0 bases and at J to 5 bases, leaving 5 bases not matched to a gene. This CDR3 comprises 15 residues. CDR1 and CDR2 (germline): SGHNT, YYREEE (reference sequence). The CDR3 region is CASSLGGTGDHEQYF. The CDR3 nucleotides are TGTGCCAGCAGCTTGGGGGGGACAGGGGACCACGAGCAGTACTTC. Looking up the rest from reference TRBV5-4 and TRBJ2-7 gives the full variable domain: ETGVTQSPTHLIKTRGQQVTLRCSSQSGHNTVSWYQQALGQGPQFIFQYYREEENGRGNFPPRFSGLQFPNYSSELNVNALELDDSALYLCASSLGGTGDHEQYFGPGTRLTVT.